This entry lists 10 T cell receptor beta chains sequenced from one sample in a study of blood T cell repertoires in COVID-19. This table comes from immunoSEQ multiplex PCR, and its TCRdb copy is limited to in-frame clones, with some not included. There are about 220,000 clones in the sample; around 88% occur only once, and roughly 15% lies in the top ten. The sequenced material came from PBMCs or T cells enriched from blood (not recorded which). These receptors were collected from a woman aged 45-65 years with acute COVID-19.

The CDR3 DNA reads as TGTGCCAGCAGCCCAGGGGGCGTGGGTGAAAAACTGTTTTTT. Translated, it gives CASSPGGVGEKLFF. V gene TRBV28 combines with J gene TRBJ1-4, with 8 bases fitting TRBD1. From germline, CDR1 is MDHEN and CDR2 SYDVKM. The V gene end was trimmed by 6 bases and the J gene end by 7 bases; junction bases not matched to a gene: 7. The CDR3 consists of 14 residues.

This chain connects TRBV28 to TRBJ2-7, with D unresolved. V dropped 5 bases and J dropped 0 bases, with 17 bases sitting between them. Germline-derived CDR1 and CDR2 are MDHEN and SYDVKM. The CDR3 spans 16 residues. The DNA of the CDR3 is TGTGCCAGCAGTAGACTGACTGCCTCGCCCTCCTACGAGCAGTACTTC. This encodes CASSRLTASPSYEQYF.

V usage is TRBV7-9 and J usage is TRBJ1-5; the D is unclear. V was clipped by 2 bases and J by 1 base, with 6 bases between them. In germline, CDR1 is SEHNR, CDR2 FQNEAQ (reference sequence). This CDR3 has 14 residues. CDR3 in amino acids: CASSLTQSNQPQHF. DNA for the CDR3: TGTGCCAGCAGCTTAACCCAGAGCAATCAGCCCCAGCATTTT.

The chain uses TRBV19 and TRBJ1-1; TRBD1 matches 7 bases. The CDR3 consists of 17 residues. Germline CDR1 is LNHDA and CDR2 is SQIVND (reference sequence). With V trimmed by 6 bases and J by 0 bases, 13 bases remained unmatched. The CDR3 DNA sequence: TGTGCCAGTAGAGGGGGCGGGGCATTAAACCTGAACACTGAAGCTTTCTTT. Amino acids: CASRGGGALNLNTEAFF. The whole variable domain, filled in from reference TRBV19 and TRBJ1-1, reads DGGITQSPKYLFRKEGQNVTLSCEQNLNHDAMYWYRQDPGQGLRLIYYSQIVNDFQKGDIAEGYSVSREKKESFPLTVTSAQKNPTAFYLCASRGGGALNLNTEAFFGQGTRLTVV.

The chain is built from TRBV5-1 and TRBJ2-1; 7 bases match TRBD2. The V gene's germline CDR1 is SGHRS and CDR2 YFSETQ. V dropped 6 bases and J dropped 3; count of bases not matched to a gene: 6. CDR3 size: 14 residues. The DNA for the CDR3 is TGCGCCAGCACCCGTGCGGGGGTCTACAATGAGCAGTTCTTC. Amino acids: CASTRAGVYNEQFF. Full variable domain (rest looked up from reference TRBV5-1 and TRBJ2-1): KAGVTQTPRYLIKTRGQQVTLSCSPISGHRSVSWYQQTPGQGLQFLFEYFSETQRNKGNFPGRFSGRQFSNSRSEMNVSTLELGDSALYLCASTRAGVYNEQFFGPGTRLTVL.

This chain uses TRBV4-3 with TRBJ1-2, with D possibly matching TRBD1 (5 bases). CDR1 is LGHNA, CDR2 YSLEER, per germline. The CDR3 consists of 16 residues. V lost 2 bases to trimming and J lost 8 bases, with 21 bases between them. The CDR3 here is CASSQNLGGRVMGYTF. DNA for the CDR3: TGCGCCAGCAGCCAAAATCTCGGGGGAAGGGTAATGGGCTACACCTTC.

The table lists this clone with a count of one. This chain joins TRBV30 and TRBJ1-1; 7 positions match TRBD1. CDR1 is GTSNPN, CDR2 SVGIG, per germline (reference sequence). After removal of 5 bases from V and 2 bases from J, the junction contained 5 bases not matched to a gene. There are 13 residues in the CDR3. CDR3 nucleotides: TGTGCCTGGGGTCGACAGGGTAACACTGAAGCTTTCTTT. Encoded protein: CAWGRQGNTEAFF. Together with reference TRBV30 and TRBJ1-1, the CDR3 gives the full variable domain: SQTIHQWPATLVQPVGSPLSLECTVEGTSNPNLYWYRQAAGRGLQLLFYSVGIGQISSEVPQNLSASRPQDRQFILSSKKLLLSDSGFYLCAWGRQGNTEAFFGQGTRLTVV.

The chain is built from TRBV7-2 and TRBJ2-7, with 7 bases fitting TRBD1. The CDR3 is 13 residues long. CDR1 is SGHTA and CDR2 is FQGNSA in the germline V gene. J was trimmed by 3 bases and V by 7 bases; bases with no gene match: 6. CDR3 bases: TGTGCCAGCATTCGGACAGGTTACTACGAGCAGTACTTC. Amino acid sequence: CASIRTGYYEQYF.

CDR3 residues: CASSFLTGGMSTFF. For the CDR3, the DNA is TGTGCCAGCAGTTTTTTAACAGGGGGCATGTCGACTTTCTTT. The chain joins TRBV28 to TRBJ1-1; 9 bases map to TRBD1. The CDR3 is 14 residues long. Trimming removed 3 bases from V and 12 bases from J; junction bases left unmatched: 11. Germline loops: CDR1 MDHEN, CDR2 SYDVKM.

This clone has only a few counts. The rearrangement uses TRBV6-6 and TRBJ1-2, with TRBD1 matching 8 bases. Germline CDR1 reads MNHNY; CDR2 reads SVGAGI (reference sequence). The J segment lost 3 bases and the V segment lost 4 bases, leaving 7 bases of the junction unmatched. The CDR3 extends over 15 amino acids. For the CDR3, the DNA is TGTGCCAGCAGTTCCCCGGACAGGGATGACTATGGCTACACCTTC. Amino acid sequence: CASSSPDRDDYGYTF.